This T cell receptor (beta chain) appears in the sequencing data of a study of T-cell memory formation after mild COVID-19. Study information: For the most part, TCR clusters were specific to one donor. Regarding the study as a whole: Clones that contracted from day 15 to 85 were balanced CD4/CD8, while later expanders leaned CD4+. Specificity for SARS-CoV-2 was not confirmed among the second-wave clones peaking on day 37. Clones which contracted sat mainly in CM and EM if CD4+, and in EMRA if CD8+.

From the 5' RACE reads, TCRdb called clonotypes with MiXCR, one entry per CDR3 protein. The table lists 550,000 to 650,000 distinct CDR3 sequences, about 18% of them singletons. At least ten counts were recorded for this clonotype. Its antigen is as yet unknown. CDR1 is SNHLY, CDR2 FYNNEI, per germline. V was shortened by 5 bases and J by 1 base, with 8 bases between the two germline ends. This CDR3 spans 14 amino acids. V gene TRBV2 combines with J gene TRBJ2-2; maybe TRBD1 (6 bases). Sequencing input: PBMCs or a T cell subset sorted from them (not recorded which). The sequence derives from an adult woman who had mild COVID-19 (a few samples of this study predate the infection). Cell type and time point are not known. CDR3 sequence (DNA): TGTGCCAGCAGTCGGACAGAGAACACCGGGGAGCTGTTTTTT. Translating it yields CASSRTENTGELFF.